The 3 T cell receptor beta chains reported below all come from one sample, sequenced in a study of cytomegalovirus exposure and HLA in healthy donors. Data came from immunoSEQ multiplex PCR; TCRdb stores just in-frame clones and leaves some out. Seen here are around 60,000 clones, 90% to 97% observed once, and the top ten hold 1% to 1.5%. Sequenced: PBMCs. The receptors come from a young woman in good health and CMV-seronegative.

The chain employs TRBV18 and TRBJ1-5; D call uncertain. The CDR3 runs to 16 residues. CDR1 KGHSH and CDR2 LQKENI come from the germline V gene. V was clipped by 5 bases and J by 3 bases, with 17 bases between them. This CDR3 reads CASSANWVNYNQPQHF. The CDR3 DNA follows: TGTGCCAGCTCAGCAAATTGGGTTAACTACAATCAGCCCCAGCATTTT.

The chain links TRBV5-6 to TRBJ1-5; TRBD1 matches 9 bases. V lost 4 bases to trimming and J lost 5 bases; unmatched junction nucleotides: 13. From germline, CDR1 is SGHDT and CDR2 YYEEEE. CDR3 length: 17 residues. Written as DNA, the CDR3 is TGTGCCAGCAGCACCCGGGACAGGGCGTTCAGGGATCAGCCCCAGCATTTT. Amino acid sequence: CASSTRDRAFRDQPQHF. The entire variable domain, with the rest obtained from reference TRBV5-6 and TRBJ1-5, is as follows: DAGVTQSPTHLIKTRGQQVTLRCSPKSGHDTVSWYQQALGQGPQFIFQYYEEEERQRGNFPDRFSGHQFPNYSSELNVNALLLGDSALYLCASSTRDRAFRDQPQHFGDGTRLSIL.

V is TRBV4-3 and J is TRBJ2-2; 9 bases map to TRBD1. The germline gives CDR1 LGHNA, CDR2 YSLEER. This CDR3 is 15 amino acids long. The trim removed 3 bases at V and 6 bases at J, leaving 5 bases unmatched. As DNA, the CDR3 is TGCGCCAGCAGCCACCGGGACAGGGTGGCCGGGGAGCTGTTTTTT. This codes for CASSHRDRVAGELFF.